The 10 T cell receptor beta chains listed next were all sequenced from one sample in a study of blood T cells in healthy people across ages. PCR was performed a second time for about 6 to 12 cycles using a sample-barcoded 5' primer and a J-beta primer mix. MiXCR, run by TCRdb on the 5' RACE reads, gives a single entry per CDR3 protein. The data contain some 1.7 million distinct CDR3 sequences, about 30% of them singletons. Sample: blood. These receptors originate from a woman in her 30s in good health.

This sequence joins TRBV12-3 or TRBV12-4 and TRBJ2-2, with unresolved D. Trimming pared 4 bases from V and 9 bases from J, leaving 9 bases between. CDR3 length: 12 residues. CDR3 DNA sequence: TGTGCCAGCAGTTCGGAAGGATGGGAGCTGTTTTTT. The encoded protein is CASSSEGWELFF.

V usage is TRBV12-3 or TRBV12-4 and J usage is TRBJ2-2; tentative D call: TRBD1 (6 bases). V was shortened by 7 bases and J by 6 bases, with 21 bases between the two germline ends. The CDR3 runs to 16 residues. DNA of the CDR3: TGTGCCAGCAACACCCTTACAGGGTCCGGGGCCGGGGAGCTGTTTTTT. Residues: CASNTLTGSGAGELFF.

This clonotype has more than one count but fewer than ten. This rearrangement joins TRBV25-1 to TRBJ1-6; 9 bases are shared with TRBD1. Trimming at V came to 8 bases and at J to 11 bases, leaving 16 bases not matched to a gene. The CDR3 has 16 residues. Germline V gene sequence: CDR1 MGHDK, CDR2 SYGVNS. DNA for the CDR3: TGTGCCAGCGACACGCCTCCGGACAGGGGCCGACCACCCCTCCACTTT. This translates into CASDTPPDRGRPPLHF.

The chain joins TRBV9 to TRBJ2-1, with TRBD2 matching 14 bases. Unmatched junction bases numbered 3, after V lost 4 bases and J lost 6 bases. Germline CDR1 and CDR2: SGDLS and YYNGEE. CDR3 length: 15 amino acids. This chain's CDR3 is CASSKTSGRANEQFF. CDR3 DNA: TGTGCCAGCAGCAAGACTAGCGGGAGGGCCAATGAGCAGTTCTTC.

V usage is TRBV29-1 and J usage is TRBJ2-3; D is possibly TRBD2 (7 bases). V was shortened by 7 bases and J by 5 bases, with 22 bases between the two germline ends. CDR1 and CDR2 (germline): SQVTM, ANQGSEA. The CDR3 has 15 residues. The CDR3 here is CSACLDRPGGDTQYF. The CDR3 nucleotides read TGCAGCGCCTGCCTGGACAGACCGGGAGGAGATACGCAGTATTTT.

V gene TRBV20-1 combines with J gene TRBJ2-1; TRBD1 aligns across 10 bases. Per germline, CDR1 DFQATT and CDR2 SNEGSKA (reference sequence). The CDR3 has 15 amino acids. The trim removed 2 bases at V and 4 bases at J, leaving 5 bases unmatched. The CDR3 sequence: CSARRDRGPYNEQFF. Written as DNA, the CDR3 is TGCAGTGCTAGACGCGACAGGGGGCCTTACAATGAGCAGTTCTTC.

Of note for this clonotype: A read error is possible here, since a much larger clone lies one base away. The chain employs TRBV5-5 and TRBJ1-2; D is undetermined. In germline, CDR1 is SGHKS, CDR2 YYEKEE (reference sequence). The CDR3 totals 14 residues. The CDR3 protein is CASSPGAANYDYTF. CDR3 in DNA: TGTGCCAGCAGCCCGGGAGCCGCTAACTATGACTACACCTTC.

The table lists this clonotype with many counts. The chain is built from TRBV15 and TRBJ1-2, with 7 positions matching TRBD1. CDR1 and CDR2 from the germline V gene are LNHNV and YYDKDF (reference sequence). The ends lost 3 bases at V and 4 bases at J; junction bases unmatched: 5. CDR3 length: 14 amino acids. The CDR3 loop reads CATSSSDRAYGYTF. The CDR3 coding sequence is TGTGCCACCAGCAGCTCCGACAGGGCCTATGGCTACACCTTC.

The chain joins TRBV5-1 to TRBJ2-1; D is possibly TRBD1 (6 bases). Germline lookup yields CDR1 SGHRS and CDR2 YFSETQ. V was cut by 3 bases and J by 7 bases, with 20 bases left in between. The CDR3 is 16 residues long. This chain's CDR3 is CASSYPLTGAYNEQFF. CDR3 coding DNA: TGCGCCAGCAGCTATCCCCTGACAGGAGCATATAATGAGCAGTTCTTC. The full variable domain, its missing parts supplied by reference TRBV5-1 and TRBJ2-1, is KAGVTQTPRYLIKTRGQQVTLSCSPISGHRSVSWYQQTPGQGLQFLFEYFSETQRNKGNFPGRFSGRQFSNSRSEMNVSTLELGDSALYLCASSYPLTGAYNEQFFGPGTRLTVL.

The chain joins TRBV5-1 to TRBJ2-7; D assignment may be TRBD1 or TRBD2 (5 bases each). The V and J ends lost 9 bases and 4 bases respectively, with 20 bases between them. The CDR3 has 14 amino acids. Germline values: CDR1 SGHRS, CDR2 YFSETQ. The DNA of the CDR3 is TGCGCCACCGAACGGTCCGGGACCCCATACGAGCAGTACTTC. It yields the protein CATERSGTPYEQYF. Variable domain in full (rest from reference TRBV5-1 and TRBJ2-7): KAGVTQTPRYLIKTRGQQVTLSCSPISGHRSVSWYQQTPGQGLQFLFEYFSETQRNKGNFPGRFSGRQFSNSRSEMNVSTLELGDSALYLCATERSGTPYEQYFGPGTRLTVT.